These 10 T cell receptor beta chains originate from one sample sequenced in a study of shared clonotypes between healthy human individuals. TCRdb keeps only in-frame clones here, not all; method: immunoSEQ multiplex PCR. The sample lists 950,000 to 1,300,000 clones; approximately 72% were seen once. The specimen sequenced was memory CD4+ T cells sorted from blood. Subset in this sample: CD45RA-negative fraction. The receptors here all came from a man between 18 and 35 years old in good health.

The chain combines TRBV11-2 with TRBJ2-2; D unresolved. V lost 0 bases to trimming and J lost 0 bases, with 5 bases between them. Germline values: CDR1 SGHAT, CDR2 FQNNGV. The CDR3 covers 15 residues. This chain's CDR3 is CASSLDPPNTGELFF. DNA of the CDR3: TGTGCCAGCAGCTTAGATCCTCCGAACACCGGGGAGCTGTTTTTT.

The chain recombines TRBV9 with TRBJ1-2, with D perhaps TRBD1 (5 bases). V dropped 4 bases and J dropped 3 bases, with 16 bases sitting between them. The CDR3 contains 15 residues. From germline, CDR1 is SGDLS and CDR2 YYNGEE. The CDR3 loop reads CASSFQGDGHYGYTF. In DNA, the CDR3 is TGTGCCAGCAGCTTCCAGGGAGATGGGCACTATGGCTACACCTTC.

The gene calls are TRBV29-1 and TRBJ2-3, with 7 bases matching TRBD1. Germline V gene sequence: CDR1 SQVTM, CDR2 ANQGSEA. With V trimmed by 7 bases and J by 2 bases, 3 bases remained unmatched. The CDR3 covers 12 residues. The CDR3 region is CSAGTDTDTQYF. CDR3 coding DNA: TGCAGCGCCGGGACAGACACAGATACGCAGTATTTT.

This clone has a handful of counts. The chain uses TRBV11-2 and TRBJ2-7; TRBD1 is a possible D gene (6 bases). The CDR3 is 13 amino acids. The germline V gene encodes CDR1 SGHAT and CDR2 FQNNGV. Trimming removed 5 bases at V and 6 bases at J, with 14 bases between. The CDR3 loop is CASSAGQNLEQYF. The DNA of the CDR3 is TGTGCCAGCAGCGCCGGACAGAATCTCGAGCAGTACTTC.

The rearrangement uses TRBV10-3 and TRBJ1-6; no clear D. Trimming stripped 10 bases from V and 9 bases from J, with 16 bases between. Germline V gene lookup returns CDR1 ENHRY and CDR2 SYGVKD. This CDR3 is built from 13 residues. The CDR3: CATLRESGSPLHF. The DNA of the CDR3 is TGTGCCACACTACGAGAGTCAGGTTCACCCCTCCACTTT.

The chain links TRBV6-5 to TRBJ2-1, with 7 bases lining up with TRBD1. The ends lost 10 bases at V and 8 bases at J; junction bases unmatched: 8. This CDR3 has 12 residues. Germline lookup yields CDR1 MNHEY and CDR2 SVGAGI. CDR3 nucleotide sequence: TGTGCCACCAGACAGGGTCCCCATGAGCAGTTCTTC. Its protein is CATRQGPHEQFF.

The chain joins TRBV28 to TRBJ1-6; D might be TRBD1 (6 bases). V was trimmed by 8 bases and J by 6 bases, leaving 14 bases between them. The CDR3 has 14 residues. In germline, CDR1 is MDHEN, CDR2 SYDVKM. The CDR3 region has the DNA TGTGCCAGCCAAGGGGGTGCTTTTAATTCACCCCTCCACTTT. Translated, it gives CASQGGAFNSPLHF.

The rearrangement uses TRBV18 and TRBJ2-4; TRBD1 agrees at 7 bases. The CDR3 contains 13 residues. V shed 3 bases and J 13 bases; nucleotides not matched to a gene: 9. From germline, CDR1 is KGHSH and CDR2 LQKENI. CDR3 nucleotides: TGTGCCAGCTCACCCCGGGACAGCCCCTTCCAGTACTTC. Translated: CASSPRDSPFQYF.

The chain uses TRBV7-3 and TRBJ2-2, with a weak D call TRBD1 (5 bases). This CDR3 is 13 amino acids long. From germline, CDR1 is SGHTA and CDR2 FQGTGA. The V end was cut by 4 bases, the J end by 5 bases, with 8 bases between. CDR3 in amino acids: CASSSQGTGELFF. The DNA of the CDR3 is TGTGCCAGCAGCTCTCAGGGTACCGGGGAGCTGTTTTTT.

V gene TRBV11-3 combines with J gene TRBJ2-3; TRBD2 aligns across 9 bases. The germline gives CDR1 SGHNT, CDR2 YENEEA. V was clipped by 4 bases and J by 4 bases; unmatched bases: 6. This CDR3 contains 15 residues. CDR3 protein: CASSSHSGSADTQYF. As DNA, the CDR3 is TGTGCCAGCAGCTCCCATAGCGGGAGCGCAGATACGCAGTATTTT.